These T cell receptor beta chains were read from a single sample in a study of blood T cell repertoires in COVID-19. The assay was immunoSEQ multiplex PCR, and TCRdb's table has in-frame clones only and misses some. The sample yields roughly 380,000 clones, 89% seen once. The sequenced sample was peripheral blood. These receptors were taken from a woman in her sixties with COVID-19, enrolled during active disease. The CDR3 runs from the conserved cysteine through the conserved F or W. Fields, in order: D gene, CDR3 length, J gene, clone size, V gene, CDR3 protein, CDR3 DNA. D genes are given only for firm matches. Only part of the rows carry a size: once, few, many, or a class if the clone is expanded.

>-|14|TRBJ1-1|-|TRBV18
CASSLNYRATEAFF
TGTGCCAGCTCACTAAACTACAGGGCCACTGAAGCTTTCTTT
>TRBD1|17|TRBJ1-3|once|TRBV11-2
CASSLDVGQRALNTIYF
TGTGCCAGCAGCTTAGATGTGGGACAGAGAGCATTAAACACCATATATTTT
>-|14|TRBJ1-1|-|TRBV5-1
CASSFSGEQTEAFF
TGCGCCAGCAGCTTCTCAGGGGAGCAAACTGAAGCTTTCTTT
>TRBD2|15|TRBJ2-3|-|TRBV5-4
CASSRDYRGADTQYF
TGTGCCAGCAGCCGGGACTATAGAGGGGCAGATACGCAGTATTTT
>TRBD1|16|TRBJ1-1|-|TRBV25-1
CASSEAQQGRYTEAFF
TGTGCCAGCAGTGAAGCCCAACAGGGGAGGTACACTGAAGCTTTCTTT
>TRBD2|19|TRBJ2-2|-|TRBV19
CASSKPRLAGGTNTGELFF
TGTGCCAGTAGTAAACCCCGACTAGCGGGGGGCACGAACACCGGGGAGCTGTTTTTT
>TRBD1|16|TRBJ1-3|-|TRBV6-5
CASSYSTGNSGNTIYF
TGTGCCAGCAGTTACTCGACAGGGAACTCTGGAAACACCATATATTTT
>-|13|TRBJ1-1|-|TRBV6-4
CASSVSRDTEAFF
TGTGCCAGCAGTGTGAGCAGGGACACTGAAGCTTTCTTT
>-|17|TRBJ2-3|-|TRBV5-5
CASSLTRRQLSTDTQYF
TGTGCCAGCAGCCTGACCCGGCGACAGCTTAGCACAGATACGCAGTATTTT
>-|14|TRBJ1-2|-|TRBV5-1
CASSLVAANYGYTF
TGCGCCAGCAGCTTGGTGGCAGCTAACTATGGCTACACCTTC
>-|17|TRBJ1-2|-|TRBV4-1
CASSQGGLGEQSYGYTF
TGCGCCAGCAGCCAAGGGGGCCTGGGCGAACAGTCCTATGGCTACACCTTC
>TRBD1|16|TRBJ1-1|-|TRBV7-9
CASSRDRDWVNTEAFF
TGTGCCAGCAGCCGGGACAGGGACTGGGTGAACACTGAAGCTTTCTTT
>TRBD1|17|TRBJ2-7|-|TRBV28
CASSSHPSGQGPEGQYF
TGTGCCAGCAGTTCGCACCCATCGGGACAGGGGCCGGAAGGGCAGTACTTC
>TRBD2|17|TRBJ2-7|-|TRBV24-1
CATSDSIGTSGVYEQYF
TGTGCCACCAGTGATTCTATCGGGACTAGCGGGGTTTACGAGCAGTACTTC